The table lists the clone carrying this T cell receptor beta chain with many counts. Its target is not known. Germline assignment: CDR1 SNHLY and CDR2 FYNNEI. The CDR3 totals 16 residues. V was pared by 7 bases and J by 8 bases, with 16 bases of the junction left unmatched. The data stem from a study of human T cells and chemical hapten exposure. Whole-study context: Enrolled patients were predominantly female and had alopecia areata, totalis or universalis. The study's findings and limits: High-frequency TCRs, those above 1 in 1000, stayed the same after DPC sensitization.

Indicated time point: patch test 2, 6 weeks after DPC sensitization. Treatment in this sample: therapeutic diphenylcyclopropenone sensitization with weekly scalp DPC. Blood collection happened ahead of applying each patch test. TCRdb processed the RACE reads anew with MiXCR; each CDR3 protein has one entry. Of about 55,000 distinct CDR3 sequences listed, around 9.4% were seen once; the top ten hold around 1.6%. This chain joins TRBV2 and TRBJ2-3; 9 bases are shared with TRBD2. Sequencing used whole blood, obtained in connection with sensitization to the hapten diphenylcyclopropenone (DPC). The sequence came from a woman between 45 and 65 years old with alopecia areata. Some clones in this sample may be carry-over from other donors' samples. The CDR3 coding sequence is TGTGCCAGCACCGATCCTAGCGGGATGCCAAGGGGTACGCAGTATTTT. Translated: CASTDPSGMPRGTQYF.